Listed here is a single T cell receptor beta chain. This sample is part of a study of OX40 agonist ivuxolimab in advanced cancers. Study as a whole: Partial responses were observed in three patients, of whom one had hepatocellular carcinoma and two had cutaneous melanoma.

Assay: immunoSEQ multiplex PCR; the TCRdb copy retains only in-frame clones and omits some. The table shows roughly 16,000 clones, with 86% occurring only once. The CDR3 spans 15 residues. V was shortened by 3 bases and J by 5 bases, with 13 bases between the two germline ends. Germline CDR1 and CDR2: ENHRY and SYGVKD. The sample consisted of CD4+ or CD8+ T cells sorted from blood, taken in a trial of the OX40 agonist ivuxolimab. The receptor was derived from an adult with an advanced solid tumor such as melanoma, head and neck, liver or kidney cancer. The V call is TRBV10-3, the J call TRBJ1-4, with D perhaps matching TRBD1 (5 bases). The CDR3 reads CAISDPGTRNEKLFF. CDR3 in DNA: TGTGCCATCAGTGACCCCGGGACCCGGAATGAAAAACTGTTTTTT.